The entry below describes one T cell receptor beta chain. Its binding antigen is unknown. Base qualities were left out, and no much larger clone turns up one base away. TCRbeta CDR3 regions were amplified from genomic DNA using the immunoSEQ Assay, a bias-controlled multiplex PCR. Concerning the study's data processing: Nucleated cell counts per sample were estimated from amplification of reference gene primers within the assay. Sequence reads were collapsed and filtered to measure the absolute abundance of every unique TCRbeta CDR3 rearrangement. For each sample, productive Simpson clonality was calculated as the square root of Simpson's diversity index across productive rearrangements. TCRdb carries this immuneACCESS record with in-frame sequences only. Its versions omit some clonotypes, under half of them owing to an unresolved V gene in the studies checked, with the rest unexplained. D and trimming were read from the DNA, whereas the V and J calls and clone size are those reported in that table. The sample table contains about 410,000 clones; only one count was recorded for less than 95% of them. Together, the top ten hold less than 0.75% of the sample.

These data originate in a study of blood T cell repertoires in COVID-19 (TCRdb year 2020). Regarding the complete study: Samples from collaborators originated in the United States, Italy and Spain and spanned both the acute and convalescent phases of COVID-19. The prospective study material was composed of cDNA or gDNA derived from T cells, B-cell-depleted T cells, or PBMCs. Deeply sampled blood TCRbeta repertoires from subjects exposed to, actively infected with, or recovered from COVID-19 were included in the dataset. The repertoires were released in a freely available public database intended as a resource for research on the immune response to SARS-CoV-2. Samples came from the ongoing ImmuneRACE study (first 160 participants) plus 1,254 subjects from 6 global collaborators. Nearly every sample came with metadata listing a de-identified subject ID, COVID-19 status, age in years and sex. Where available, HLA class I and class II types were obtained from metadata supplied by the sample provider rather than from assay-based typing.

In the prospective study, participants were roughly 18 to 90 years old, resided in 25 or so geographic areas of the United States, and were enrolled through a virtual design. In the prospective study, participants were assigned to cohorts based on the clinical history participants reported in a screening survey and a study questionnaire. Recovered participants in ImmuneRACE Cohort 3 were defined by two consecutive negative NP/OP PCR tests, clearance by a healthcare professional, or resolution of symptoms. In the prospective study, whole blood, serum and a nasopharyngeal or oropharyngeal swab were collected from each participant by mobile phlebotomists. Prospective study participants could optionally give additional blood draws and questionnaires over an approximately 2-month period. Before DNA extraction, prospective study blood samples were shipped either frozen or at room temperature. On the study overall, not on this receptor specifically: How much clinical and demographic metadata was included differed by source and by participant, and the metadata was provided uncurated.

Germline trimming: 3 bases from V, 8 bases from J; junction bases outside gene matches: 10. From the germline V gene, CDR1 is MNHEY and CDR2 is SVGEGT. Spanning cysteine to phenylalanine, the CDR3 consists of 15 amino acids. CDR3 DNA only is kept here, 45 bases in frame from base 1. The sequenced sample was PBMCs or T cells enriched from blood (not recorded which). The chain was built from TRBV6-2 or TRBV6-3 and TRBJ2-1, and TRBD2 matches 7 of the central bases. This TCR was recovered from a young man who had recovered from COVID-19. The CDR3 reads as follows: CASSYSGGRWDEQFF. The DNA sequence reads TGTGCCAGCAGTTATTCTGGCGGGAGATGGGATGAGCAGTTCTTC.